The T cell receptor beta chain described here comes from a study of regulatory T cells in long-lasting Graves disease. Combining iRepertoire HTBI primers with Arm-PCR of CDR3 regions, the authors built TCR beta libraries. MiXCR was run by TCRdb on the multiplex PCR reads, yielding one entry per CDR3 protein. Here the sample spans more than 300,000 distinct CDR3 sequences, 20% to 25% being singletons. This sample's time point: persistent/refractory GD, antithyroid drugs over 5 years with positive TRAb. The TCR library was made from RNA that had been extracted from PBMCs in TRIzol. The CDR3 length is 13 residues. The germline V gene has CDR1 SGHAT and CDR2 FQNNGV. The germline V and J ends were trimmed by 4 bases and 3 bases, with 10 bases remaining between them. At least ten counts were recorded for this clonotype.

The sample was peripheral blood mononuclear cells (PBMCs), taken when the disease was refractory, from a patient treated with antithyroid drugs. This TCR was recovered from a woman in her forties with Graves disease. The chain joins TRBV11-2 to TRBJ2-7; TRBD1 is a possible D gene (6 bases). The CDR3 loop is CASSWDTLYEQYF. The CDR3 DNA sequence: TGTGCCAGCAGCTGGGACACCCTCTACGAGCAGTACTTC.